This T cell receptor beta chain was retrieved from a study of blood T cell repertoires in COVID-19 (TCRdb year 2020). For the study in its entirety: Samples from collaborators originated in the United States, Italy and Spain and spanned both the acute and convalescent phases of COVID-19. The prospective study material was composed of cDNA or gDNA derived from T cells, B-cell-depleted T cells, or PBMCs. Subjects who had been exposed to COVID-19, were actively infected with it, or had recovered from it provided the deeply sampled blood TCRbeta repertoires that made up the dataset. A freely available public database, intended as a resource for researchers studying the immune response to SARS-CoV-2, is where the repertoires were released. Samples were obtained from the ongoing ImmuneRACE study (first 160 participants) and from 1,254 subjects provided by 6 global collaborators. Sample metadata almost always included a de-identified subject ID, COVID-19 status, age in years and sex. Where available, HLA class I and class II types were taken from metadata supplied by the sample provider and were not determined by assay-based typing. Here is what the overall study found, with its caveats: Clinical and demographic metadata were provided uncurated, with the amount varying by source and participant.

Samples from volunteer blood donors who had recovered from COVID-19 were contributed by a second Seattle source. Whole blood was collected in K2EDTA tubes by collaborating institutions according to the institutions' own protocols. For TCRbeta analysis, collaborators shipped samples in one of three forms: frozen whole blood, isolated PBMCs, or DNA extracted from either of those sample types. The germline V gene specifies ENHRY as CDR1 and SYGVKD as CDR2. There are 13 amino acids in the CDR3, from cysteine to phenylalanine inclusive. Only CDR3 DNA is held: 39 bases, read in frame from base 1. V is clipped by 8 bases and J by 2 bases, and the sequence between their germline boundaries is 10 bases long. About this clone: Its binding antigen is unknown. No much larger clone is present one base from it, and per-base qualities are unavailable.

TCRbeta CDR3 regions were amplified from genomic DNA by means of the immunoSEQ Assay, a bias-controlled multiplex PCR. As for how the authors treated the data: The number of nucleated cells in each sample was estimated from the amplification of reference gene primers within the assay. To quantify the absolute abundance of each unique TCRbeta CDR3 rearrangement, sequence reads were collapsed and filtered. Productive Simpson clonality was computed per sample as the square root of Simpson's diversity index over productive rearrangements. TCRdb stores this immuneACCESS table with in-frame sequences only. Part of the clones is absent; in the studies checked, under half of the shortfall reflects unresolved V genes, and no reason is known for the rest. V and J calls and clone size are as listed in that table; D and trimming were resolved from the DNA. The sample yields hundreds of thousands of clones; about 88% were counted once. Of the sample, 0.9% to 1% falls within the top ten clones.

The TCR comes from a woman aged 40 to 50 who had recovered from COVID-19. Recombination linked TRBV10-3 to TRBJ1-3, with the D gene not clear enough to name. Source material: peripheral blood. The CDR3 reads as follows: CAILASTGNTIYF. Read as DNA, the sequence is TGTGCCATCTTAGCTTCTACTGGAAACACCATATATTTT.